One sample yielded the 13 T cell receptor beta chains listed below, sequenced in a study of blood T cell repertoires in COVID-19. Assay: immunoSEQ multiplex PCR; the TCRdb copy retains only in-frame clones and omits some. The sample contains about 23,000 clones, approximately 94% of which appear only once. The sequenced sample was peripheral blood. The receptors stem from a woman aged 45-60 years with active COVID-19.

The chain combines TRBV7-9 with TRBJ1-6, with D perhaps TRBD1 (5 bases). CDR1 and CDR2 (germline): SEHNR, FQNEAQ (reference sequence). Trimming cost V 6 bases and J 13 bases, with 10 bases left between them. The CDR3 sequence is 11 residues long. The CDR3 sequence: CASSRGGPLHF. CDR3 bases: TGTGCCAGCAGTAGGGGTGGGCCCCTCCACTTT. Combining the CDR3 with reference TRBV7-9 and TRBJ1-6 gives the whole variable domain DTGVSQNPRHKITKRGQNVTFRCDPISEHNRLYWYRQTLGQGPEFLTYFQNEAQLEKSRLLSDRFSAERPKGSFSTLEIQRTEQGDSAMYLCASSRGGPLHFGNGTRLTVT.

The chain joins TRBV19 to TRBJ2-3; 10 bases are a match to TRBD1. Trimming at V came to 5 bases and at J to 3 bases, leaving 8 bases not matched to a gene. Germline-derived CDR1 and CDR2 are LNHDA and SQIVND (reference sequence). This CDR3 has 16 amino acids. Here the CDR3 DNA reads TGTGCCAGTAGTCCTGGACAGGGGGTTTGGACAGATACGCAGTATTTT. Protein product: CASSPGQGVWTDTQYF.

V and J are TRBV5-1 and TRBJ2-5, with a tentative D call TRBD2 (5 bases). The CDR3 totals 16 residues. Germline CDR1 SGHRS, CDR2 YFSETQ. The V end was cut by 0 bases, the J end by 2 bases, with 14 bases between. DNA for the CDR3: TGCGCCAGCAGCTTGGGGGCCCTTACGGGACAAGAGACCCAGTACTTC. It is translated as CASSLGALTGQETQYF.

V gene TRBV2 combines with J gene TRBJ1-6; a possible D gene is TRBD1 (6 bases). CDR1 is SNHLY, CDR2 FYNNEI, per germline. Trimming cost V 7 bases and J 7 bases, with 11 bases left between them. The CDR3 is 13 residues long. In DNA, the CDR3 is TGTGCCAGCACCCAGGGGTCCAATTCACCCCTCCACTTT. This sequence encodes CASTQGSNSPLHF.

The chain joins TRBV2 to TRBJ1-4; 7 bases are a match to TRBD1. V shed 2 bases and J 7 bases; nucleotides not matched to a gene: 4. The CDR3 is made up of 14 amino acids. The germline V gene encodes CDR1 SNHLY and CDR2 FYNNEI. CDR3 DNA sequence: TGTGCCAGCAGTGAAAGCAGGGGGACTGAAAAACTGTTTTTT. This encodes CASSESRGTEKLFF.

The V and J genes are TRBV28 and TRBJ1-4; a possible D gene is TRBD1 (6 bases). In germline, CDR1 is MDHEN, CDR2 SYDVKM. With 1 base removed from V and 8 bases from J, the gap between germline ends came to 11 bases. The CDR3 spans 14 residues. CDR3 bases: TGTGCCAGCAGTTTATCAGGGGTTGAAGAAAAACTGTTTTTT. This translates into CASSLSGVEEKLFF.

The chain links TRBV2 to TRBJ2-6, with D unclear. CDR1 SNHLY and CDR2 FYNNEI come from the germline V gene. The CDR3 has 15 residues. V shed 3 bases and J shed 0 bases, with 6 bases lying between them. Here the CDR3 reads CASSERPSGANVLTF. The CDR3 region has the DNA TGTGCCAGCAGTGAGAGGCCCTCTGGGGCCAACGTCCTGACTTTC.

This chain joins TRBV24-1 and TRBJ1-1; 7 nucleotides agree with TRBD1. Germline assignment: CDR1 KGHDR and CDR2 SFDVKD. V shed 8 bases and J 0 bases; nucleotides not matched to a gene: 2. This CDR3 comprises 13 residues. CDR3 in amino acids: CATTDRMNTEAFF. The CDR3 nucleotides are TGTGCCACCACGGACAGGATGAACACTGAAGCTTTCTTT.

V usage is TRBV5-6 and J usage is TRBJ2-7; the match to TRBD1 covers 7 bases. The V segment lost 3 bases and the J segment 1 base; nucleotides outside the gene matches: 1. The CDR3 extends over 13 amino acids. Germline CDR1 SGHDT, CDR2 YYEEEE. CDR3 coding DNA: TGTGCCAGCAGCTGGGGACAGTCCTACGAGCAGTACGTC. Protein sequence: CASSWGQSYEQYV.

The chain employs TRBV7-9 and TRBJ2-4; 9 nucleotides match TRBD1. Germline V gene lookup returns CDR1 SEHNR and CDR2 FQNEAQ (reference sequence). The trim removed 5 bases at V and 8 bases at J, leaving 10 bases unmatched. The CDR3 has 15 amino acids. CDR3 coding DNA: TGTGCCAGCAGCCGACAGGGACAGGGACGTGACATTCAGTACTTC. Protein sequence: CASSRQGQGRDIQYF.

The CDR3 nucleotides read TGCAGCGTTGAACGGCAAGTAGGGGGTAACCTCGGGGACACCTTC. Translating it yields CSVERQVGGNLGDTF. The genes are TRBV29-1 and TRBJ1-2; TRBD1 might be the D (6 bases). V was shortened by 2 bases and J by 12 bases, with 25 bases between the two germline ends. The CDR3 runs 15 residues. Germline loops: CDR1 SQVTM, CDR2 ANQGSEA.

The CDR3 DNA follows: TGTGCCAGCAGTGAGACTAGCGGGGGCCCCCCGGGGGAGACCCAGTACTTC. It is translated as CASSETSGGPPGETQYF. The J gene is TRBJ2-5, the V gene TRBV28, with 12 bases identical to TRBD2. Trimming cost V 5 bases and J 5 bases; bases outside gene matches: 12. The CDR3 has 17 residues. Germline assignment: CDR1 MDHEN and CDR2 SYDVKM.

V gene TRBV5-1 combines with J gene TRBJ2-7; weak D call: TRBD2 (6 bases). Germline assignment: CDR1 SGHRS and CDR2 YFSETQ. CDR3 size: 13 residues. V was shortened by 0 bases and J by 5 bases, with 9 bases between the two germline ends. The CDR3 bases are TGCGCCAGCAGCTTGGGGGAGGTCCACGAGCAGTACTTC. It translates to CASSLGEVHEQYF.